This TCR beta chain stems from a study of cytomegalovirus exposure and HLA in healthy donors. PCR primers comprised 60 Vbeta and 13 Jbeta primers. TCRdb keeps only in-frame clones here, not all; method: immunoSEQ multiplex PCR. This sample has 130,000 to 150,000 clones, with around three quarters found just once. Study-level findings and limits: Associated with cytomegalovirus, according to the listing, were 150 to 200 TCR beta chains.

Trimming took off 1 base at V and 0 bases at J, with 19 bases between the two ends. CDR1 and CDR2 from the germline V gene are LGHNA and YNFKEQ. The CDR3 length is 18 residues. To note about this clone: The antigen is not known.

The chain is built from TRBV4-2 and TRBJ2-7; D is unclear. The clonotype originates from a man between 35 and 55 years old in good health and CMV-seropositive. Source material: PBMCs. The CDR3, as DNA: TGTGCCAGCAGCCAAGCCATCCCCACTGGCGGTTTCTCCTACGAGCAGTACTTC. Translated, it gives CASSQAIPTGGFSYEQYF.